The 28 T cell receptor beta chains given below trace back to one sample, sequenced in a study of T cells in Graves' hyperthyroidism and ophthalmopathy. Using RNA transcripts as the source, TCR beta CDR3 regions were amplified. TCR CDR3 regions were first amplified by RT-PCR with HTBI primers. TCRdb analysed the multiplex PCR reads with MiXCR anew, one entry per CDR3 protein. Of some 510,000 distinct CDR3 sequences detected, less than 25% appear once; the ten largest clones hold approximately 25%. Sequencing was performed on blood. These receptors came from a man aged 18 to 30 with Graves' hyperthyroidism.

This clonotype showed up many times. In nucleotides, the CDR3 is TGTGCCAGCAGTTACGGTGGCGCCAGTGAAGCTTTCTTT. This codes for CASSYGGASEAFF. J is TRBJ1-1 and V is TRBV6-5; D gene ambiguous. The CDR3 covers 13 residues. The V and J ends lost 2 bases and 7 bases respectively, with 11 bases between them. Germline lookup yields CDR1 MNHEY and CDR2 SVGAGI.

The rearrangement uses TRBV6-1 and TRBJ1-1; D gene unclear. Trimming removed 6 bases at V and 0 bases at J, with 14 bases between. The CDR3 is 15 amino acids. Germline V gene data show CDR1 as MNHNS and CDR2 as SASEGT. This CDR3 reads CASSRWNTLNTEAFF. CDR3 bases: TGTGCCAGCAGCAGATGGAATACCCTGAACACTGAAGCTTTCTTT.

This clonotype was detected a few times. Germline and junction disagree at one end, which may indicate a read error. This chain uses TRBV6-5 with TRBJ1-2; D unclear. The CDR3 has 15 residues. Germline assignment: CDR1 MNHEY and CDR2 SVGAGI. The CDR3 sequence: CASSYSRVANYGYTF. The CDR3 DNA follows: TGTGCCAGCAGCTACTCACGGGTAGCTAACTATGGCTACACCTTC.

The chain has TRBV7-9 and TRBJ2-7; D is tentatively TRBD1 or TRBD2 (5 bases each). CDR3 length equals 13 residues. Germline CDR1 is SEHNR and CDR2 is FQNEAQ (reference sequence). Trimming shortened V by 4 bases and J by 5 bases, and 12 bases separated the two germline ends. The CDR3 loop is CASSSSGAHEQYF. DNA for the CDR3: TGTGCCAGCAGCTCCTCCGGGGCCCACGAGCAGTACTTC.

This clonotype occurred many times. The V call is TRBV19, the J call TRBJ2-5, with 7 positions matching TRBD2. CDR1 and CDR2 (germline): LNHDA, SQIVND (reference sequence). The junction had 11 bases not matched to a gene; V was cut back by 7 bases and J by 3 bases. The CDR3 length is 15 residues. The CDR3 DNA sequence: TGTGCCAGTACCAAACAAGCGGGGAGAAAAGAGACCCAGTACTTC. Its protein is CASTKQAGRKETQYF.

The chain combines TRBV28 with TRBJ1-1, with D perhaps matching TRBD1 (6 bases). The CDR3 length is 12 residues. The germline V gene encodes CDR1 MDHEN and CDR2 SYDVKM. Deletions cut 4 bases from V and 8 bases from J, with 11 bases between. The CDR3 coding sequence is TGTGCCAGCAGTTCCCCGGACAGAGAAGCTTTCTTT. It translates to CASSSPDREAFF.

This clonotype was picked up many times. The rearrangement uses TRBV19 and TRBJ2-2, with D uncertain. Germline CDR1 reads LNHDA; CDR2 reads SQIVND (reference sequence). The CDR3 has 13 residues. V dropped 5 bases and J dropped 6 bases, with 10 bases sitting between them. Here the CDR3 reads CASSLVTAGELFF. The DNA for the CDR3 is TGTGCCAGTAGTCTCGTAACAGCCGGGGAGCTGTTTTTT.

Note on this clonotype: Being one base from a much bigger clone, this may be a read error. The J gene is TRBJ2-3, the V gene TRBV27, with 8 bases aligning to TRBD2. The CDR3 is made up of 14 amino acids. Trimming removed 8 bases from V and 5 bases from J; junction bases left unmatched: 9. Germline V CDR1 and CDR2: MNHEY, SMNVEV (reference sequence). The CDR3: CASCSGDRGDTQYF. CDR3 DNA sequence: TGTGCCAGCTGTAGCGGGGACCGGGGAGATACGCAGTATTTT.

This clonotype showed up many times. The CDR3 here is CSAGREGTQYF. The CDR3 DNA reads as TGCAGTGCAGGACGGGAGGGGACCCAGTACTTC. The rearrangement joins TRBV20-1 to TRBJ2-5; TRBD2 matches 8 bases. V gave up 6 bases and J gave up 7 bases; unmatched junction bases: 4. From germline, CDR1 is DFQATT and CDR2 SNEGSKA (reference sequence). The CDR3 has 11 amino acids.

The chain combines TRBV5-1 with TRBJ2-7; TRBD1 or TRBD2 may be the D gene (5 bases each). This CDR3 has 14 amino acids. Germline lookup yields CDR1 SGHRS and CDR2 YFSETQ. Trimming took 4 bases from V and 5 from J, leaving 16 bases between them. The CDR3 reads CASSPRGPEDEQYF. For the CDR3, the DNA is TGCGCCAGCAGCCCGAGGGGCCCGGAGGACGAGCAGTACTTC.

This clonotype has more than one count but fewer than ten. This chain connects TRBV15 to TRBJ1-1; no firm D call. Germline lookup yields CDR1 LNHNV and CDR2 YYDKDF (reference sequence). Trimming shortened V by 6 bases and J by 1 base, and 9 bases separated the two germline ends. The CDR3 loop spans 13 amino acids. The CDR3 DNA reads as TGTGCCACCAGGAAACACAAGAACACTGAAGCTTTCTTT. It specifies CATRKHKNTEAFF.

As for this clonotype: A much larger clonotype is one base distant, so this may be a read error. The chain employs TRBV5-1 and TRBJ1-1, with a weak D call TRBD1 (6 bases). Trimming removed 4 bases at V and 6 bases at J, with 10 bases between. CDR1 is SGHRS and CDR2 is YFSETQ in the germline V gene. The CDR3 has 12 residues. The CDR3 DNA is TGCGCCAGCAGCAGCAGGGGTTCTGAAGCTTTCTTT. Protein sequence: CASSSRGSEAFF.

This clonotype has ten or more counts. The chain couples TRBV29-1 to TRBJ1-2; no firm D call. The CDR3 contains 11 residues. V lost 3 bases and J lost 8, with 10 bases in between. Germline V CDR1 and CDR2: SQVTM, ANQGSEA. CDR3 sequence reads: CSVDRPEGYTF. DNA for the CDR3: TGCAGCGTTGACAGGCCTGAAGGCTACACCTTC.

This clonotype was detected many times. The chain links TRBV11-2 to TRBJ1-1; no clear D gene. The V and J ends lost 1 base and 5 bases respectively, with 8 bases between them. Looked up from germline, CDR1 is SGHAT and CDR2 is FQNNGV. CDR3 length equals 13 residues. CDR3 loop: CASSLVRRTEAFF. The CDR3 DNA sequence: TGTGCCAGCAGCTTAGTTAGGCGTACTGAAGCTTTCTTT. Complete variable domain (other parts from reference TRBV11-2 and TRBJ1-1): EAGVAQSPRYKIIEKRQSVAFWCNPISGHATLYWYQQILGQGPKLLIQFQNNGVVDDSQLPKDRFSAERLKGVDSTLKIQPAKLEDSAVYLCASSLVRRTEAFFGQGTRLTVV.

This clonotype was detected many times. The V and J genes are TRBV28 and TRBJ2-7, with D perhaps TRBD2 (6 bases). The CDR3 is made up of 14 amino acids. Germline V gene lookup returns CDR1 MDHEN and CDR2 SYDVKM. Trimming stripped 4 bases from V and 2 bases from J, with 12 bases between. The CDR3 loop reads CASSWRGQPYEQYF. CDR3 DNA: TGTGCCAGCAGTTGGCGGGGCCAACCCTACGAGCAGTACTTC.

The gene calls are TRBV28 and TRBJ1-2; TRBD1 agrees at 11 bases. The CDR3 is 14 amino acids. Germline values: CDR1 MDHEN, CDR2 SYDVKM. V lost 10 bases, J lost 4 bases, and 8 bases stayed unmatched. CDR3 loop: CATFGQGAGYGYTF. Written as DNA, the CDR3 is TGTGCCACCTTCGGACAGGGGGCAGGCTATGGCTACACCTTC.

On this clonotype itself: One base away lies a much larger clone, so this may be a sequencing read error. This chain uses TRBV28 with TRBJ1-6; no clear D. Per germline, CDR1 MDHEN and CDR2 SYDVKM. The germline V and J ends were trimmed by 5 bases and 8 bases, with 10 bases remaining between them. The CDR3 spans 13 residues. The CDR3 bases are TGTGCCAGCAGTGCCCTCGGTGATTCACCCCTCCACTTT. Translating gives CASSALGDSPLHF.

This clonotype was recorded at least ten times. The chain uses TRBV29-1 and TRBJ2-7; TRBD1 agrees at 10 bases. The V gene end was trimmed by 4 bases and the J gene end by 7 bases; junction bases not matched to a gene: 7. Germline V gene lookup returns CDR1 SQVTM and CDR2 ANQGSEA. This CDR3 is 13 amino acids long. The CDR3 reads CSVGEGQGGEQYF. The CDR3 region has the DNA TGCAGCGTTGGAGAAGGACAGGGGGGAGAGCAGTACTTC.

Ten or more counts support this clonotype. The CDR3 DNA follows: TGTGCCAGCAGTCGGGGACAGCCCATAATCTACGAGCAGTACTTC. The encoded protein is CASSRGQPIIYEQYF. The chain has TRBV28 and TRBJ2-7; 7 nucleotides align to TRBD1. With 5 bases clipped from V and 3 bases from J, the junction kept 10 bases outside the gene matches. Germline V gene lookup returns CDR1 MDHEN and CDR2 SYDVKM. The CDR3 runs 15 residues.

This clonotype was seen a handful of times. The chain has TRBV6-1 and TRBJ2-7; D unresolved. V was shortened by 1 base and J by 3 bases, with 16 bases between the two germline ends. The CDR3 loop spans 16 amino acids. Germline CDR1 reads MNHNS; CDR2 reads SASEGT. CDR3 in DNA: TGTGCCAGCAGTGAAGTCAACACATCACCGGGCTACGAGCAGTACTTC. Protein sequence: CASSEVNTSPGYEQYF.

This clonotype appeared many times. The chain employs TRBV4-1 and TRBJ2-2, with D possibly being TRBD1 (6 bases). This CDR3 contains 15 residues. The V end was cut by 3 bases, the J end by 4 bases, with 12 bases between. CDR1 MGHRA and CDR2 YSYEKL come from the germline V gene. CDR3 in DNA: TGCGCCAGCAGCCATTCGGGACATCTCACCGGGGAGCTGTTTTTT. Residues: CASSHSGHLTGELFF.

This clonotype was picked up many times. The rearrangement joins TRBV12-5 to TRBJ1-2, with D tentatively TRBD1 (6 bases). The CDR3 consists of 14 residues. CDR1 LGHNT and CDR2 FRNRAP come from the germline V gene. Deletions cut 2 bases from V and 4 bases from J, with 11 bases between. For the CDR3, the DNA is TGTGCTAGTGGTTTGTTTGGCAGGGGCTATGGCTACACCTTC. This translates into CASGLFGRGYGYTF.

This clonotype was recorded at least ten times. CDR3 sequence reads: CSARTRDRGGYEQYF. In DNA form, the CDR3 reads TGCAGTGCTAGAACCCGGGACAGGGGAGGCTACGAGCAGTACTTC. The rearrangement links TRBV20-1 to TRBJ2-7; TRBD1 matches 10 bases. CDR1 and CDR2 (germline): DFQATT, SNEGSKA (reference sequence). The CDR3 runs 15 residues. Trimming cost V 2 bases and J 3 bases; bases outside gene matches: 7.

The rearrangement links TRBV11-2 to TRBJ1-2; 7 nucleotides agree with TRBD1. Trimming at V came to 5 bases and at J to 3 bases, leaving 15 bases not matched to a gene. Looked up from germline, CDR1 is SGHAT and CDR2 is FQNNGV. The CDR3 length is 17 residues. The CDR3 region is CASSPYPPGQLYYGYTF. The CDR3 DNA sequence: TGTGCCAGCAGCCCCTACCCCCCGGGACAGCTCTACTATGGCTACACCTTC.

This clonotype was observed at least ten times. This rearrangement joins TRBV19 to TRBJ1-5; 8 nucleotides align to TRBD1. The trim removed 3 bases at V and 2 bases at J, leaving 3 bases unmatched. The CDR3 is 15 amino acids. Germline CDR1 is LNHDA and CDR2 is SQIVND (reference sequence). This CDR3 is CASSIGQGGNQPQHF. In DNA, the CDR3 is TGTGCCAGTAGTATCGGACAGGGAGGCAATCAGCCCCAGCATTTT.

This clonotype has at least ten counts. The rearrangement uses TRBV15 and TRBJ2-5, with D hard to call. This CDR3 contains 14 residues. Germline V gene lookup returns CDR1 LNHNV and CDR2 YYDKDF (reference sequence). The V end lost 0 bases, the J end lost 4 bases, and 9 bases lay between the germline ends. The CDR3, as DNA: TGTGCCACCAGCAGAGACTCCCGGGTAGAGACCCAGTACTTC. Translated, it gives CATSRDSRVETQYF.

This clonotype was detected many times. The chain uses TRBV10-3 and TRBJ2-2; D unclear. V gave up 2 bases and J gave up 4 bases, with 11 bases separating them. The germline gives CDR1 ENHRY, CDR2 SYGVKD. The CDR3 has 15 amino acids. The CDR3: CAISESLVFTGELFF. In nucleotides, the CDR3 is TGTGCCATCAGTGAGAGCCTAGTCTTCACCGGGGAGCTGTTTTTT.

The sample holds one count of this clonotype. One end of the junction does not line up with germline, which may come from a read error. This sequence joins TRBV5-5 and TRBJ1-1; 10 nucleotides agree with TRBD1. In germline, CDR1 is SGHKS, CDR2 YYEKEE (reference sequence). The CDR3 has 15 amino acids. Here the CDR3 reads CASSARQGAYTETFF. CDR3 nucleotide sequence: TGTGCCAGCAGCGCGCGACAGGGGGCCTACACTGAAACTTTCTTT.